The sequence of this TCR beta chain was determined in a study of PD-1 blockade in classical Hodgkin lymphoma. Overall study findings and caveats: The authors have not defined what causes the repertoire differences, possibly disease activity or prior therapy. TCR diversity in CD4+, not CD8+, cells rose significantly by C4D1.

After autologous stem cell transplantation all patients relapsed, and prior brentuximab vedotin exposure differed between cohorts. Complete response, partial response or progressive disease was recorded as best response. Sequencing used immunoSEQ multiplex PCR; TCRdb keeps in-frame clones, though not all of them. The sample yields some 150,000 clones, around four fifths seen once. Details on this clone: The antigen remains undetermined.

The V end was cut by 9 bases, the J end by 0 bases, with 9 bases between. Germline V gives CDR1 LNHDA, CDR2 SQIVND (reference sequence). The CDR3 is 13 residues long. The TCR sequence derives from a human donor with classical Hodgkin lymphoma. The gene calls are TRBV19 and TRBJ1-3, with D possibly matching TRBD1 (5 bases). Source: peripheral blood mononuclear cells (PBMCs), taken before the second cycle of nivolumab. The CDR3 bases are TGTGCCAGCCGGGACCTCTCTGGAAACACCATATATTTT. Translation: CASRDLSGNTIYF.